Shown below are 21 T cell receptor beta chains from a single sample sequenced in a study of T cell repertoires in cytomegalovirus infection. What these receptors recognize is not known. MiXCR, applied by TCRdb to the reads, yields one record per CDR3 protein. The table shows roughly 180,000 distinct CDR3 sequences, with 20% to 25% occurring only once. The sequences come from CD8+ T cells from cultured PBMCs, collected from culture after CMV antigen stimulation. The receptor source for this set is a human donor in good health (CMV status not recorded). Some clones in this sample may be carry-over from other donors' samples.

This clonotype turned up a few times. The J gene is TRBJ1-6, the V gene TRBV6-5; 7 bases align to TRBD1. Germline CDR1 and CDR2: MNHEY and SVGAGI. The CDR3 extends over 14 amino acids. J was trimmed by 6 bases and V by 2 bases; bases with no gene match: 1. CDR3 nucleotide sequence: TGTGCCAGCAGTTACCGGGACAGTAATTCACCCCTCCACTTT. Protein: CASSYRDSNSPLHF.

This clonotype turned up a few times. The rearrangement joins TRBV12-3 or TRBV12-4 to TRBJ1-5, with D uncertain. The ends were cut back, 0 bases at V and 4 bases at J, with 4 bases in the middle. The CDR3 has 13 residues. CDR3 DNA: TGTGCCAGCAGTTTAGCTTGGAATCAGCCCCAGCATTTT. This gives the protein CASSLAWNQPQHF.

This chain connects TRBV29-1 to TRBJ1-1; D is perhaps TRBD1 (5 bases). Germline V gives CDR1 SQVTM, CDR2 ANQGSEA. V was shortened by 6 bases and J by 5 bases, with 10 bases between the two germline ends. CDR3 length equals 11 residues. The CDR3 DNA reads as TGCAGCGTCCCGACAGCGACTGAAGCTTTCTTT. This gives the protein CSVPTATEAFF.

V usage is TRBV11-2 and J usage is TRBJ2-3; unclear D gene. With 4 bases removed from V and 0 bases from J, the gap between germline ends came to 14 bases. Germline loops: CDR1 SGHAT, CDR2 FQNNGV. The length of the CDR3 is 16 residues. DNA for the CDR3: TGTGCCAGCAGCTCCGTGGATATCCTCAGCACAGATACGCAGTATTTT. Protein product: CASSSVDILSTDTQYF.

The gene calls are TRBV12-3 or TRBV12-4 and TRBJ1-2; 9 bases line up with TRBD1. The CDR3 sequence is 13 residues long. J was trimmed by 4 bases and V by 6 bases; bases with no gene match: 3. This CDR3 is CASSATGGYGYTF. The CDR3 DNA reads TGTGCCAGCAGCGCGACAGGGGGCTATGGCTACACCTTC.

The rearrangement joins TRBV12-3 or TRBV12-4 to TRBJ2-3, with 9 bases aligning to TRBD1. This CDR3 spans 15 amino acids. The J segment lost 4 bases and the V segment lost 6 bases, leaving 8 bases of the junction unmatched. Written as DNA, the CDR3 is TGTGCCAGCAGGCCCGACAGGGGGACCCCAGATACGCAGTATTTT. Translating gives CASRPDRGTPDTQYF.

This clonotype was seen ten or more times. This chain links TRBV10-3 with TRBJ2-2; D call uncertain. The CDR3 is made up of 14 amino acids. Trimming left V 4 bases short and J 3 bases short, with 9 bases between. The germline CDR1 and CDR2 sequences are ENHRY and SYGVKD. The chain's CDR3 is CAISGVTYTGELFF. For the CDR3, the DNA is TGTGCCATCAGTGGGGTTACGTACACCGGGGAGCTGTTTTTT.

This clonotype was seen more than once but under ten times. This chain links TRBV7-6 with TRBJ2-7, with D tentatively TRBD2 (6 bases). Germline V gives CDR1 SGHVS, CDR2 FNYEAQ. Trimming removed 2 bases at V and 2 bases at J, with 16 bases between. This CDR3 has 16 residues. The CDR3 DNA sequence: TGTGCCAGCAGCTTACGTGCGGGTGGAGGGACCTACGAGCAGTACTTC. It is translated as CASSLRAGGGTYEQYF.

The CDR3 region is CASSRQEGNQPQHF. CDR3 bases: TGTGCCAGCAGTCGTCAGGAGGGGAATCAGCCCCAGCATTTT. This chain connects TRBV5-4 to TRBJ1-5; the D gene is possibly TRBD1 (5 bases). The CDR3 loop spans 14 amino acids. Germline loops: CDR1 SGHNT, CDR2 YYREEE (reference sequence). V was shortened by 5 bases and J by 4 bases, with 13 bases between the two germline ends.

The chain couples TRBV2 to TRBJ2-1; 10 positions agree with TRBD2. The CDR3 covers 14 residues. V lost 9 bases, J lost 6 bases, and 8 bases stayed unmatched. Germline assignment: CDR1 SNHLY and CDR2 FYNNEI. CDR3 coding DNA: TGTGCCAGTTCCCAGGGACTAGCGTCCAATGAGCAGTTCTTC. Protein: CASSQGLASNEQFF.

The rearrangement joins TRBV15 to TRBJ1-6; 8 bases map to TRBD1. The CDR3 totals 21 residues. Per the germline V gene, CDR1 is LNHNV and CDR2 is YYDKDF (reference sequence). Trimming at V came to 1 base and at J to 11 bases, leaving 25 bases not matched to a gene. CDR3 loop: CATSRGRGDPGTGSEDPPLHF. Written as DNA, the CDR3 is TGTGCCACCAGCAGAGGAAGGGGAGACCCCGGGACAGGCAGTGAGGATCCACCCCTCCACTTT.

The chain has TRBV6-5 and TRBJ2-3, with TRBD2 matching 10 bases. The trim removed 5 bases at V and 2 bases at J, leaving 1 base unmatched. The CDR3 has 14 residues. Germline assignment: CDR1 MNHEY and CDR2 SVGAGI. The CDR3 sequence is CASSLAGVTDTQYF. The DNA for the CDR3 is TGTGCCAGCAGTCTAGCGGGGGTCACAGATACGCAGTATTTT.

Regarding this clonotype: At one boundary the junction diverges from the germline segment, which might be a read error. The J gene is TRBJ1-2, the V gene TRBV4-3; TRBD1 is a possible D gene (5 bases). The germline CDR1 and CDR2 sequences are LGHNA and YSLEER. The CDR3 extends over 12 amino acids. As DNA, the CDR3 is TGCGCCAGCAGCCAAGAAACTCAGGGACCTTTCTTC. It encodes CASSQETQGPFF.

V and J are TRBV7-8 and TRBJ2-7; D possibly corresponds to TRBD1 (6 bases). Trimming took off 4 bases at V and 6 bases at J, with 16 bases between the two ends. CDR1 SGHVS and CDR2 FQNEAQ come from the germline V gene. The CDR3 has 14 residues. CDR3 nucleotides: TGTGCCAGCAGCTCAGCAGGGGCCGTAGCCGAGCAGTACGTC. Its protein product is CASSSAGAVAEQYV.

The chain is built from TRBV4-3 and TRBJ2-3, with TRBD2 matching 12 bases. Trimming removed 1 base from V and 5 bases from J; junction bases left unmatched: 7. CDR1 is LGHNA and CDR2 is YSLEER in the germline V gene. CDR3 length: 17 amino acids. The CDR3 sequence: CASSQGPGLAGLDTQYF. Here the CDR3 DNA reads TGCGCCAGCAGCCAAGGGCCCGGACTAGCGGGGCTAGATACGCAGTATTTT.

A few counts support this clonotype. One end of the junction does not line up with germline, which may come from a read error. The rearrangement links TRBV20-1 to TRBJ2-7; weak D call: TRBD2 (6 bases). CDR1 is DFQATT and CDR2 is SNEGSKA in the germline V gene (reference sequence). The CDR3 has 13 residues. The CDR3 region is CSARGGIPYEQYF. CDR3 coding DNA: TGCAGTGCCAGAGGAGGGATTCCCTACGAGCAGTACTTC.

This clonotype showed up just a few times. This sequence joins TRBV6-6 and TRBJ1-1, with TRBD1 as a possible D gene (5 bases). CDR1 is MNHNY, CDR2 SVGAGI, per germline (reference sequence). The CDR3 contains 11 residues. V was clipped by 11 bases and J by 7 bases, with 14 bases between them. This CDR3 is CAAQQENEAFF. CDR3 bases: TGTGCCGCACAACAGGAGAATGAAGCTTTCTTT.

This clonotype was recorded a few times. This rearrangement joins TRBV24-1 to TRBJ2-5; 9 nucleotides line up with TRBD1. Germline trimming cut 4 bases from V and 3 bases from J; bases unmatched to any gene: 8. The CDR3 is 16 residues long. Germline loops: CDR1 KGHDR, CDR2 SFDVKD. CDR3 sequence: CATSDPSRTGEETQYF. The CDR3 nucleotides read TGTGCCACCAGTGACCCTAGCCGGACAGGGGAAGAGACCCAGTACTTC.

This clonotype was observed a single time. The chain couples TRBV7-6 to TRBJ1-2; TRBD1 agrees at 9 bases. V shed 2 bases, J shed 2 bases, and the junction held 9 bases outside the gene matches. This CDR3 contains 17 residues. CDR1 is SGHVS and CDR2 is FNYEAQ in the germline V gene. The CDR3 nucleotides are TGTGCCAGCAGCTTATCAGGGAGACAGGGGGTAAACTATGGCTACACCTTC. This encodes CASSLSGRQGVNYGYTF.

This clonotype was seen a few times. The chain couples TRBV6-5 to TRBJ2-6; 10 bases line up with TRBD2. CDR3 length: 20 residues. Germline values: CDR1 MNHEY, CDR2 SVGAGI. V lost 2 bases, J lost 1 base, and 11 bases stayed unmatched. The CDR3 loop reads CASSYQGWPSGGSGANVLTF. The DNA of the CDR3 is TGTGCCAGCAGTTACCAGGGTTGGCCTAGCGGGGGTTCTGGGGCCAACGTCCTGACTTTC.

The chain uses TRBV7-6 and TRBJ2-1; D is unclear. Trimming pared 1 base from V and 4 bases from J, leaving 8 bases between. This CDR3 is 14 amino acids long. The germline gives CDR1 SGHVS, CDR2 FNYEAQ. The CDR3 sequence is CASSLDGNYNEQFF. In nucleotides, the CDR3 is TGTGCCAGCAGCTTAGATGGTAATTACAATGAGCAGTTCTTC.